This note documents a single T cell receptor (beta chain) sequence. This clonotype appeared a few times. The antigen it binds to is not known. Per-nucleotide qualities are absent, and no much larger clonotype sits a single base away. The data stem from a study of blood T cells in healthy people across ages (dated by TCRdb to the mid-2010s). For context, the study as a whole: In model experiments, template switching captured roughly one uniquely barcoded TCR beta cDNA molecule for every two T cells. Using the same blood draw, the study looked at two additional independent replicas of 1 million unique cDNA reads for two donors, one aged 18 to 29 and the other aged 80 or older. Using deep sequencing normalized with unique cDNA molecular identifiers, the study measured how TCR beta repertoire diversity changes with age. The donors were split into four age groups: young (average about 16 years), middle-aged (about 40), aged (62) and long-lived (about 82). Donors of different ages were randomly distributed across sequencing lanes to avoid experimental bias.

The donors were a few dozen Caucasian individuals from Russia, aged about 6 to 95 years, who were systemically healthy. Approximately 9.3 milliliters of peripheral blood were drawn from each donor into EDTA-treated Vacutainer tubes. Ficoll-Paque density-gradient centrifugation was used to isolate PBMCs, with at least 6.5 million obtained per sample. Total RNA, at least 5 micrograms per sample, was extracted from PBMCs with Trizol reagent. Naive CD45RAhigh/CD27high T cell percentages were measured by flow cytometry on a PBMC aliquot from every donor. The study at large found these results: Bulk unsorted PBMC profiling prevented conclusive comparison of naive and antigen-experienced compartments. Because the CMV infection status of the donors was unknown, age-related changes in expanded clonotypes may potentially have been confounded. The long-lived group showed more naive CD4+ T cells, fewer expanded clones and increased TCR diversity than the aged group, suggesting age selection. There was a strong correlation between observed TCR beta diversity and the percentage of naive T cells measured by flow cytometry. Observed TCR beta diversity per million T cells fell roughly linearly with age, and a significant reduction was already apparent by age around 36. Total diversity estimates from one million sequenced T cells were considered lower bounds and underestimates.

CDR1 and CDR2 (SGHTA, FQGNSA) derive from the germline V gene. The CDR3, cysteine through phenylalanine, is 13 amino acids long. Only CDR3 DNA remains: 39 bases, in frame from the first base. The V and J ends are trimmed by 5 bases and 6 bases, leaving 13 bases between them. The library was produced with 5' RACE. A second roughly 7 to 12 cycle PCR used a sample-barcoded 5' primer and a J-beta primer mix. A unique molecular identifier was introduced onto each TCR beta cDNA molecule by a template-switch 5' adaptor carrying 12 random nucleotides. At least 2.5 million CDR3-containing paired-end reads were obtained from each sample. First-strand cDNA synthesis was performed from all RNA using the Mint cDNA synthesis kit, with priming by a TRBC-specific oligonucleotide. Following uracil-DNA glycosylase treatment, a first 18-cycle PCR with universal primers M1SS and BC2_uni_R was performed on all cDNA. The original pipeline was this. For normalization, 1 million high-quality reads, each with a distinct molecular identifier, were randomly selected from each sample. Reads sharing molecular identifiers were discarded rather than binned into consensus sequences. MiTCR, set to a Q25 quality threshold and the strictest error-elimination algorithm, was used for CDR3 identification, clonotype clustering and error correction. A nonparametric unseen species model with Euler transformation was used to estimate lower-bound total TCR beta diversity. TCRdb trimmed public reads at Q25 via fastp, called clones via MiXCR and kept in-frame beta chains. One record per CDR3 amino acid sequence lists the most common genes and DNA. The V and J calls shown here were made by TCRdb, not taken from the authors' results. Within this sample are over 1,500,000 distinct CDR3 sequences, with roughly 43% of them counted one time only. The ten largest account for 23% of the sample.

Sequenced material: blood. The TCR comes from a human donor in good health. Recombination linked TRBV7-2 to TRBJ1-2; TRBD1 is a weak D gene call, 6 bases matching. The CDR3 is CASSPRQADGYTF. The sequenced DNA is TGTGCCAGCAGCCCTAGACAGGCGGATGGCTACACCTTC.